Sequencing of this T cell receptor beta chain was carried out in a study of cytomegalovirus exposure and HLA in healthy donors. J was trimmed by 0 bases and V by 3 bases; bases with no gene match: 11. The V gene's germline CDR1 is MNHEY and CDR2 SMNVEV (reference sequence). The CDR3 is made up of 19 amino acids. A word on this clone: Its target is not known.

The PCR was carried out with 60 Vbeta primers and 13 Jbeta primers. The method was immunoSEQ multiplex PCR; TCRdb's version includes in-frame clones alone and lacks a portion of them. The sample has about 86,000 clones, about three quarters seen once; the top ten hold 8% to 10%. The study, taken as a whole, reports: Rarity held for most TCR sequences, but there were some public TCRs that occurred in many donors. A few of the chains that were CMV-associated were confirmed in vitro to be specific for CMV antigens.

The origin of this receptor is a man between 60 and 70 years old in good health and CMV-seronegative. The chain combines TRBV27 with TRBJ1-4; TRBD1 matches 9 bases. Sequencing was performed on PBMCs. The CDR3 sequence is CASSLRLGTGLATNEKLFF. CDR3 in DNA: TGTGCCAGCAGTTTGCGACTAGGGACAGGGCTTGCAACTAATGAAAAACTGTTTTTT. The full variable domain, completed using reference TRBV27 and TRBJ1-4, is EAQVTQNPRYLITVTGKKLTVTCSQNMNHEYMSWYRQDPGLGLRQIYYSMNVEVTDKGDVPEGYKVSRKEKRNFPLILESPSPNQTSLYFCASSLRLGTGLATNEKLFFGSGTQLSVL.